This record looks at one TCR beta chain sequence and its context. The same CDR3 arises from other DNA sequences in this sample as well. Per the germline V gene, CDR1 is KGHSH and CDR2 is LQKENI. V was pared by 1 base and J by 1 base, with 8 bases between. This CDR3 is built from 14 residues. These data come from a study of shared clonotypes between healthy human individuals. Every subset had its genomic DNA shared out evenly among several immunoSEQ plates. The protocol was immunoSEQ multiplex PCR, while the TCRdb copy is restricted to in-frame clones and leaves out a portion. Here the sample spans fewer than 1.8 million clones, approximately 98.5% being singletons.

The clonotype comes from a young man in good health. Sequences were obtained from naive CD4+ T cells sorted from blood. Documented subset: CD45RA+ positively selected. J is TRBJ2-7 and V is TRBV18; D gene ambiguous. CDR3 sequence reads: CASSPLGSSYEQYF. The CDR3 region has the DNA TGTGCCAGCTCACCACTGGGGTCGTCCTACGAGCAGTACTTC.